The text below deals with one TCR beta chain. The antigen remains undetermined. This CDR3 region has 13 residues. The ends were cut back, 2 bases at V and 4 bases at J, with 7 bases in the middle. Germline assignment: CDR1 SGHTA and CDR2 FQGNSA. The data were taken from a study of CD8 T cells in ankylosing spondylitis. Notes on the study in general: Within peripheral blood, clones linked to disease were CD8+ and relatively rare. Disease-linked clones reportedly concentrated significantly in matched ankylosing spondylitis synovial fluid. Earlier authors reported some of these motif variants in reactive arthritis synovial fluid and blood.

With molecular barcodes, quantitative 5'-RACE was used to make the TCR beta libraries. TCRdb ran MiXCR on the 5' RACE reads and lists one entry per CDR3 protein. Counted here are roughly 130,000 distinct CDR3 sequences, roughly an eighth occurring once; the ten biggest clones make up 2.5% to 3%. The sequenced sample consisted of blood, either unsorted or a sorted T cell fraction (not recorded which). The chain recombines TRBV7-2 with TRBJ2-3; D ambiguous. The source of this sequence is a female donor with ankylosing spondylitis or in good health (not recorded which). The DNA for the CDR3 is TGTGCCAGCAGCTTACGAAGAGCAGATACGCAGTATTTT. Translating gives CASSLRRADTQYF. The full variable domain, completed using reference TRBV7-2 and TRBJ2-3, is GAGVSQSPSNKVTEKGKDVELRCDPISGHTALYWYRQSLGQGLEFLIYFQGNSAPDKSGLPSDRFSAERTGGSVSTLTIQRTQQEDSAVYLCASSLRRADTQYFGPGTRLTVL.